This passage covers 25 T cell receptor beta chains from one sample sequenced in a study of T-cell reconstitution after alpha-beta-depleted transplantation in children. It was with unique molecular identifiers that the TCRbeta library was prepared. TCRdb re-called the PCR reads through MiXCR, storing one row per CDR3 protein. The data hold approximately 630,000 distinct CDR3 sequences, with approximately 14% observed a single time. The sequencing here drew on PBMCs, taken before TCRalphabeta/CD19-depleted stem cell transplant. The source is a girl aged 2-15 years with congenital amegakaryocytic thrombocytopenia, due to receive a stem cell transplant.

This clonotype appeared many times. The rearrangement joins TRBV24-1 to TRBJ2-1; D is unresolved. V lost 5 bases and J lost 8, with 12 bases in between. Germline V gene data show CDR1 as KGHDR and CDR2 as SFDVKD. This CDR3 comprises 13 residues. CDR3 DNA sequence: TGTGCCACCAGTGTACCACCGGACGATGAGCAGTTCTTC. Encoded protein: CATSVPPDDEQFF.

The chain combines TRBV15 with TRBJ2-7, with TRBD2 identical over 11 bases. The germline V gene has CDR1 LNHNV and CDR2 YYDKDF (reference sequence). This CDR3 is 18 amino acids long. Trimming at V came to 0 bases and at J to 5 bases, leaving 12 bases not matched to a gene. CDR3 DNA: TGTGCCACCAGCAGAGATAGTCTACTAGCGGGAGTACTCGACGAGCAGTACTTC. It specifies CATSRDSLLAGVLDEQYF.

This clonotype was counted between two and nine times. V usage is TRBV12-3 or TRBV12-4 and J usage is TRBJ2-6; tentative D call: TRBD2 (6 bases). The CDR3 length is 17 residues. The germline V and J ends were trimmed by 4 bases and 2 bases, with 15 bases remaining between them. The CDR3 bases are TGTGCCAGCAGTTCTCTAGGAGGGACCACTGGGGCCAACGTCCTGACTTTC. Its translation: CASSSLGGTTGANVLTF.

The rearrangement uses TRBV10-2 and TRBJ2-5; no reliable D call. There are 13 residues in the CDR3. Germline V gene lookup returns CDR1 WSHSY and CDR2 SAAADI. V lost 3 bases, J lost 2 bases, and 7 bases lay in between. CDR3 amino acids: CASSDPGQETQYF. For the CDR3, the DNA is TGCGCCAGCAGTGATCCGGGTCAAGAGACCCAGTACTTC.

In this sample, this clonotype turned up a few times. Here the CDR3 reads CASSLVASTYEQYF. CDR3 in DNA: TGTGCCAGCAGTTTAGTGGCTAGCACCTACGAGCAGTACTTC. This rearrangement joins TRBV12-3 or TRBV12-4 to TRBJ2-7; perhaps TRBD2 as D (5 bases). This CDR3 spans 14 amino acids. V was trimmed by 1 base and J by 2 bases, leaving 9 bases between them.

In its sample, this clonotype was seen many times. The chain employs TRBV20-1 and TRBJ1-2; D gene unclear. Germline CDR1 DFQATT, CDR2 SNEGSKA (reference sequence). The V end lost 6 bases, the J end lost 4 bases, and 9 bases lay between the germline ends. This CDR3 comprises 11 residues. The CDR3 here is CSARTGYGYTF. CDR3 nucleotides: TGCAGTGCCCGAACCGGCTATGGCTACACCTTC.

This clonotype turned up a few times. The chain combines TRBV28 with TRBJ2-1, with 15 bases lining up with TRBD2. The CDR3 spans 23 residues. Germline assignment: CDR1 MDHEN and CDR2 SYDVKM. V lost 2 bases and J lost 2; bases outside the gene matches: 19. The CDR3 spells CASSLQQVRKGTSGRLAYNEQFF. As DNA, the CDR3 is TGTGCCAGCAGTTTACAACAAGTCCGAAAAGGGACTAGCGGGAGGCTGGCCTACAATGAGCAGTTCTTC.

There are a few counts of this clonotype. The chain links TRBV12-3 or TRBV12-4 to TRBJ2-1; TRBD2 matches 7 bases. The CDR3 length is 16 residues. With 3 bases clipped from V and 4 bases from J, the junction kept 9 bases outside the gene matches. The CDR3 sequence: CASSFGGLAVYNEQFF. In nucleotides, the CDR3 is TGTGCCAGCAGTTTTGGAGGGCTAGCGGTTTACAATGAGCAGTTCTTC.

This clonotype has ten or more counts. This sequence joins TRBV20-1 and TRBJ2-7; tentative D call: TRBD2 (6 bases). Looked up from germline, CDR1 is DFQATT and CDR2 is SNEGSKA (reference sequence). The CDR3 runs to 13 residues. Trimming removed 5 bases at V and 0 bases at J, with 11 bases between. CDR3 DNA sequence: TGCAGTGCTTTAGCGGAGGCCTCCTACGAGCAGTACTTC. It encodes CSALAEASYEQYF.

This clonotype was counted at least ten times. The gene calls are TRBV4-2 and TRBJ2-2; D may be TRBD2 (5 bases). The germline V gene encodes CDR1 LGHNA and CDR2 YNFKEQ. V lost 4 bases and J lost 0, with 9 bases in between. The CDR3 extends over 15 amino acids. The CDR3: CASSPSTTNTGELFF. The CDR3 DNA reads TGTGCCAGCAGCCCCTCGACTACGAACACCGGGGAGCTGTTTTTT.

To note about this clonotype: A clone one base away is much larger, so this may be a read error. The rearrangement uses TRBV7-4 and TRBJ1-4, with 8 bases aligning to TRBD1. The CDR3 is 13 residues long. The germline V gene has CDR1 SGHVT and CDR2 SQSDAQ. The CDR3 coding sequence is TGTGCCCGCAGGGGGACAGGAATGGGTTCAGGGTTTTTT. Protein: CARRGTGMGSGFF.

This clonotype was seen a handful of times. CDR3 sequence: CSASDGAPGGEQFF. CDR3 DNA sequence: TGCAGTGCAAGCGACGGGGCTCCGGGCGGTGAGCAGTTCTTC. This chain joins TRBV20-1 and TRBJ2-1; D tentatively fits TRBD1 or TRBD2 (5 bases each). Germline lookup yields CDR1 DFQATT and CDR2 SNEGSKA (reference sequence). Between the trimmed V and J ends, which lost 6 bases and 9 bases, there was a span of 21 bases. The CDR3 length is 14 residues.

The rearrangement links TRBV11-2 to TRBJ2-1; no definite D call. This CDR3 is 13 amino acids long. Trimming removed 6 bases from V and 4 bases from J, with 10 bases in between. Germline V gene lookup returns CDR1 SGHAT and CDR2 FQNNGV. The chain's CDR3 is CASRHLGYNEQFF. The DNA for the CDR3 is TGTGCCAGCAGACACCTGGGGTACAATGAGCAGTTCTTC.

Ten or more counts support this clonotype. The chain uses TRBV20-1 and TRBJ2-1; TRBD2 might be the D (5 bases). The V gene's germline CDR1 is DFQATT and CDR2 SNEGSKA (reference sequence). V shed 0 bases and J shed 6 bases, with 18 bases lying between them. There are 16 residues in the CDR3. DNA for the CDR3: TGCAGTGCTAGAGATTTGGATCCCCGGGGTATCAATGAGCAGTTCTTC. Translation gives CSARDLDPRGINEQFF.

This clonotype was counted between two and nine times. The J gene is TRBJ2-7, the V gene TRBV20-1; no clear D gene. The ends were cut back, 0 bases at V and 3 bases at J, with 6 bases in the middle. CDR1 DFQATT and CDR2 SNEGSKA come from the germline V gene (reference sequence). CDR3 length equals 12 residues. The CDR3 bases are TGCAGTGCTAGAGAGATTAACTACGAGCAGTACTTC. Translation: CSAREINYEQYF.

The genes are TRBV11-2 and TRBJ1-1; the D gene is possibly TRBD1 (5 bases). The CDR3 consists of 13 residues. Germline assignment: CDR1 SGHAT and CDR2 FQNNGV. Trimming removed 3 bases at V and 10 bases at J, with 15 bases between. CDR3 sequence: CASSFRFPGGAFF. CDR3 bases: TGTGCCAGCAGCTTCCGATTCCCTGGGGGAGCTTTCTTT.

The sample holds many counts of this clonotype. The V gene is TRBV12-3 or TRBV12-4, the J gene TRBJ2-5, with D tentatively TRBD1 (6 bases). The CDR3 spans 15 residues. V was shortened by 6 bases and J by 0 bases, with 14 bases between the two germline ends. The chain's CDR3 is CASRSETGHQETQYF. The CDR3 bases are TGTGCCAGCAGGTCAGAAACAGGGCACCAAGAGACCCAGTACTTC.

Note on this clonotype: Relative to the germline gene, one junction end is altered; a read error may explain this. This rearrangement joins TRBV5-1 to TRBJ1-3; TRBD1 agrees at 7 bases. This CDR3 has 13 residues. CDR1 is SGHRS, CDR2 YFSETQ, per germline. The CDR3 nucleotides read TGCGTCAGCAGCAGGGGGTCTGGAAACACCATATATTTT. Translated: CVSSRGSGNTIYF.

Ten or more counts support this clonotype. The chain has TRBV5-1 and TRBJ2-1, with 8 bases that match TRBD2. The J segment lost 5 bases and the V segment lost 4 bases, leaving 11 bases of the junction unmatched. CDR3 size: 16 residues. The germline V gene encodes CDR1 SGHRS and CDR2 YFSETQ. This CDR3 reads CASSPGPLAGNNEQFF. The CDR3 region has the DNA TGCGCCAGCAGCCCGGGGCCATTAGCGGGAAACAATGAGCAGTTCTTC.

This clonotype was counted ten times or more. The DNA of the CDR3 is TGTGCCAGCAGCCCCGGTGGTGGGCCTTACAATGAGCAGTTCTTC. It yields the protein CASSPGGGPYNEQFF. The chain carries TRBV5-6 and TRBJ2-1; D gene unclear. CDR1 and CDR2 (germline): SGHDT, YYEEEE. There are 15 residues in the CDR3. With 4 bases removed from V and 4 bases from J, the gap between germline ends came to 15 bases.

The chain couples TRBV20-1 to TRBJ2-1, with TRBD2 matching over 8 bases. The J segment lost 4 bases and the V segment lost 1 base, leaving 9 bases of the junction unmatched. CDR1 and CDR2 (germline): DFQATT, SNEGSKA (reference sequence). This CDR3 region has 16 residues. The CDR3 loop reads CSARAAAGAPYNEQFF. The CDR3 bases are TGCAGTGCTAGAGCGGCAGCGGGAGCCCCGTACAATGAGCAGTTCTTC.

This clonotype was observed a handful of times. This chain uses TRBV20-1 with TRBJ2-3; a possible D gene is TRBD2 (5 bases). There are 11 residues in the CDR3. Germline CDR1 is DFQATT and CDR2 is SNEGSKA (reference sequence). The ends were cut back, 3 bases at V and 11 bases at J, with 12 bases in the middle. In DNA form, the CDR3 reads TGCAGTGCTAGTCAAGGACTCGTGCAGTATTTT. The encoded protein is CSASQGLVQYF.

This clonotype appeared many times. The V gene is TRBV9, the J gene TRBJ2-1; D tentatively reads TRBD1 or TRBD2 (6 bases each). Germline V gene sequence: CDR1 SGDLS, CDR2 YYNGEE. The CDR3 covers 14 residues. V was cut by 4 bases and J by 8 bases, with 16 bases left in between. The CDR3 bases are TGTGCCAGCAGCCACGTAAGGGGGGCCCATGAGCAGTTCTTC. It codes for CASSHVRGAHEQFF.

The sample holds many counts of this clonotype. The J gene is TRBJ1-1, the V gene TRBV6-2 or TRBV6-3; unclear D gene. V lost 3 bases and J lost 2, with 13 bases in between. The CDR3 is 15 amino acids. Germline CDR1 MNHEY, CDR2 SVGEGT. CDR3 residues: CASSYSREANTEAFF. CDR3 DNA: TGTGCCAGCAGTTATAGCCGGGAGGCCAACACTGAAGCTTTCTTT.

The J gene is TRBJ2-2, the V gene TRBV12-3 or TRBV12-4, with 10 bases that match TRBD1. The CDR3 runs 16 residues. Trimming cost V 10 bases and J 6 bases; bases outside gene matches: 14. The CDR3, as DNA: TGTGCCACCACCTGGGAAGGGACAGGGGATCCCGGGGAGCTGTTTTTT. Encoded protein: CATTWEGTGDPGELFF.